This TCR beta chain derives from a study of blood T cell repertoires in COVID-19. Background on the study: Italy, Spain and the United States were the sources of the convalescent and acute COVID-19 samples. Sources were T cells, B-cell-depleted T cells, or PBMCs; the material itself was cDNA or gDNA.

V shed 2 bases, J shed 7 bases, and the junction held 9 bases outside the gene matches. Germline V lookup: CDR1 MNHEY, CDR2 SVGEGT. CDR3 size: 16 residues. The authors' processing: Nucleated cell number was recorded as an estimate derived from reference gene primer amplification. Repertoires were generated with immunoSEQ multiplex PCR, while TCRdb's copy carries only in-frame clones and drops some. D and trimming were read from the DNA, whereas the V and J calls and clone size are those reported in that table. The sample lists 200,000 to 250,000 clones, 84% seen once, with around a sixth in the top ten.

This clonotype originated in a woman older than 75 with active or convalescent COVID-19. The chain carries TRBV6-2 or TRBV6-3 and TRBJ2-5; the match to TRBD1 covers 11 bases. Source material: peripheral blood. The CDR3 nucleotides are TGTGCCAGCAGTTACCTTAGGGACAGGGGGGAGAGGACCCAGTACTTC. Protein: CASSYLRDRGERTQYF.